These T cell receptor beta chains were read from a single sample in a study of blood T cell repertoires in COVID-19. This table comes from immunoSEQ multiplex PCR, and its TCRdb copy is limited to in-frame clones, with some not included. The data contain about 100,000 clones, over 85% of them singletons. Sequencing was carried out using peripheral blood. The receptor source for this set is a man between 65 and 85 years old with acute or convalescent COVID-19. CDR3s include the opening cysteine and the closing phenylalanine or tryptophan. The D gene is left open where the match is weak. Clone size appears in some rows only: once, few, many, or a class for an expanded clone.

CDR3aa | CDR3nt | v_gene | d_gene | j_gene | abundance
CSASTGSSYEQYF | TGCAGTGCTAGTACTGGGAGTTCCTACGAGCAGTACTTC | TRBV20-1 | - | TRBJ2-7 | -
CASSLVLGYTEAFF | TGTGCCAGCAGCTTAGTACTCGGGTACACTGAAGCTTTCTTT | TRBV7-9 | - | TRBJ1-1 | -
CAITGQGRAFF | TGTGCCATCACGGGACAGGGAAGGGCTTTCTTT | TRBV28 | TRBD1 | TRBJ1-1 | -
CASSLSGAYEQYF | TGTGCCAGCAGCTTAAGCGGGGCATACGAGCAGTACTTC | TRBV11-3 | TRBD2 | TRBJ2-7 | -
CASSIAGVRTDTQYF | TGTGCCAGCAGCATAGCGGGAGTTAGGACAGATACGCAGTATTTT | TRBV7-9 | TRBD2 | TRBJ2-3 | -
CASSSGLAGEHTQYF | TGTGCCAGCAGCTCGGGACTAGCGGGAGAGCATACGCAGTATTTT | TRBV11-3 | TRBD2 | TRBJ2-3 | -
CASLRGGGTEAFF | TGTGCCAGCTTGAGAGGGGGTGGTACTGAAGCTTTCTTT | TRBV6-5 | - | TRBJ1-1 | -
CASSLNGGALDEQYF | TGTGCCAGCAGCTTGAATGGGGGGGCTCTTGACGAGCAGTACTTC | TRBV5-4 | - | TRBJ2-7 | -
CASSQDQENEAFF | TGTGCCAGCAGCCAAGATCAAGAGAATGAAGCTTTCTTT | TRBV14 | - | TRBJ1-1 | -
CASSLQVGNSPLHF | TGTGCCAGCAGCCTACAGGTGGGCAATTCACCCCTCCACTTT | TRBV11-2 | - | TRBJ1-6 | -
CASRPIRGNTEAFF | TGTGCCAGCAGACCGATCAGGGGGAACACTGAAGCTTTCTTT | TRBV6-5 | - | TRBJ1-1 | -
CASSLAGDYGYTF | TGCGCCAGCAGCTTGGCAGGGGACTATGGCTACACCTTC | TRBV5-1 | - | TRBJ1-2 | -
CASSVLPRGNEQFF | TGTGCCAGCAGCGTATTGCCTAGGGGCAATGAGCAGTTCTTC | TRBV9 | - | TRBJ2-1 | -
CAISELGLAGGTNTGELFF | TGTGCCATCAGTGAGTTGGGACTAGCGGGAGGGACGAACACCGGGGAGCTGTTTTTT | TRBV10-3 | TRBD2 | TRBJ2-2 | -
CASSRGTGGIVVNEQFF | TGTGCCAGCAGCCGAGGGACAGGGGGCATTGTGGTCAATGAGCAGTTCTTC | TRBV5-8 | TRBD1 | TRBJ2-1 | -
CASSINRGYGYTF | TGTGCCAGCAGTATTAACCGGGGTTATGGCTACACCTTC | TRBV28 | - | TRBJ1-2 | -
CASSLDSDRVYSPLHF | TGTGCCAGCAGCTTAGATTCAGACAGGGTCTATTCACCCCTCCACTTT | TRBV11-3 | TRBD1 | TRBJ1-6 | -
CAWSFAGGGPIMNTEAFF | TGTGCCTGGAGCTTTGCCGGAGGGGGCCCCATTATGAACACTGAAGCTTTCTTT | TRBV30 | TRBD1 | TRBJ1-1 | -
CASSYLPGTVSYEQYF | TGCGCCAGCAGCTACTTACCCGGGACAGTCTCCTACGAGCAGTACTTC | TRBV5-1 | TRBD1 | TRBJ2-7 | -
CASSVETSGLYNEQFF | TGTGCCAGCAGCGTAGAAACTAGCGGACTCTACAATGAGCAGTTCTTC | TRBV9 | TRBD2 | TRBJ2-1 | -
CASSLLGGASYNEQFF | TGTGCCAGCAGCTTGCTTGGGGGGGCCAGCTACAATGAGCAGTTCTTC | TRBV5-6 | - | TRBJ2-1 | few
CASSLQGKRNEKLFF | TGTGCCAGCAGCTTACAGGGAAAGCGTAATGAAAAACTGTTTTTT | TRBV7-9 | - | TRBJ1-4 | -
CASTLHRSNSPLHF | TGTGCCAGCACCCTCCACAGGTCTAATTCACCCCTCCACTTT | TRBV27 | - | TRBJ1-6 | -
CASRSGQTGTEAFF | TGTGCCAGCAGATCGGGACAGACAGGGACTGAAGCTTTCTTT | TRBV6-5 | TRBD1 | TRBJ1-1 | -
CASSPKERDVMKRLFF | TGTGCCAGCAGCCCCAAAGAGAGGGATGTAATGAAAAGGCTGTTTTTT | TRBV7-2 | - | TRBJ1-4 | -
CASSYSHPTSGIYNEQFF | TGTGCCAGCAGTTACTCTCACCCGACTAGCGGGATTTACAATGAGCAGTTCTTC | TRBV6-2/TRBV6-3 | TRBD2 | TRBJ2-1 | -
CASSYGQGLFQPQHF | TGTGCCAGCAGTTACGGACAGGGTTTATTTCAGCCCCAGCATTTT | TRBV6-6 | TRBD1 | TRBJ1-5 | -
CASGGIAGDQETQYF | TGTGCTAGTGGTGGGATAGCGGGGGACCAAGAGACCCAGTACTTC | TRBV12-5 | TRBD2 | TRBJ2-5 | -
CAAGARGPRWYF | TGTGCCGCTGGGGCCAGGGGGCCTAGGTGGTACTTC | TRBV28 | TRBD1 | TRBJ2-7 | -
CASSPSEAPQPQHF | TGTGCCAGCAGCCCGTCGGAGGCCCCTCAGCCCCAGCATTTT | TRBV7-9 | - | TRBJ1-5 | -
CASSQDGTGNTEAFF | TGTGCCAGCAGCCAAGACGGGACAGGAAACACTGAAGCTTTCTTT | TRBV3-1/TRBV3-2 | TRBD1 | TRBJ1-1 | -
CATAGERTDTQYF | TGTGCCACCGCGGGAGAGCGCACAGATACGCAGTATTTT | TRBV2 | TRBD2 | TRBJ2-3 | -
CASSRDRGWEKLFF | TGTGCCAGCAGCCGGGACAGGGGCTGGGAAAAACTGTTTTTT | TRBV2 | TRBD1 | TRBJ1-4 | -
CASSTPSGKYNEQFF | TGTGCCAGTAGTACCCCCAGCGGGAAATACAATGAGCAGTTCTTC | TRBV19 | TRBD2 | TRBJ2-1 | -
CASSDPGNQPQHF | TGTGCCAGCAGTGATCCGGGCAATCAGCCCCAGCATTTT | TRBV6-1 | - | TRBJ1-5 | few
CASSLLGQINEKLFF | TGCGCCAGCAGCTTGCTGGGCCAGATTAATGAAAAACTGTTTTTT | TRBV5-1 | - | TRBJ1-4 | -
CASSPTTGSYGYTF | TGTGCCAGCAGCCCGACAACAGGAAGTTATGGCTACACCTTC | TRBV3-1/TRBV3-2 | - | TRBJ1-2 | -
CAWSVGTGTGYTF | TGTGCCTGGAGTGTGGGAACAGGGACTGGCTACACCTTC | TRBV30 | - | TRBJ1-2 | few
CAWSDQGNTEAFF | TGTGCCTGGAGTGATCAGGGAAACACTGAAGCTTTCTTT | TRBV30 | - | TRBJ1-1 | -
CASRSGTANTEAFF | TGCGCCAGCAGATCCGGGACAGCGAACACTGAAGCTTTCTTT | TRBV5-1 | TRBD1 | TRBJ1-1 | -
CASRPTGTGWGYGYTF | TGTGCCAGCAGACCTACCGGGACAGGGTGGGGGTATGGCTACACCTTC | TRBV2 | TRBD1 | TRBJ1-2 | -
CASSPTPGLAGGEQFF | TGTGCTAGCAGCCCAACTCCGGGACTAGCGGGGGGTGAGCAGTTCTTC | TRBV7-7 | TRBD2 | TRBJ2-1 | -
CASSPSDSRKEQFF | TGTGCCAGCTCACCGTCGGACAGCCGAAAGGAGCAGTTCTTC | TRBV18 | - | TRBJ2-1 | -
CASSQQGVNTEAFF | TGTGCCAGCAGTCAGCAGGGGGTGAACACTGAAGCTTTCTTT | TRBV6-5 | TRBD1 | TRBJ1-1 | -
CASSPQPGDEKLFF | TGTGCCAGCAGCCCCCAGCCAGGGGACGAAAAACTGTTTTTT | TRBV5-6 | - | TRBJ1-4 | once
CASSFYSGTSGRVNEQFF | TGTGCCAGCAGTTTCTACTCTGGAACTAGCGGGAGAGTAAATGAGCAGTTCTTC | TRBV28 | TRBD2 | TRBJ2-1 | -
CASSLGGTFQETQYF | TGTGCTAGCAGCTTAGGGGGGACTTTCCAAGAGACCCAGTACTTC | TRBV7-7 | - | TRBJ2-5 | once
CASSRLAGGYSTDTQYF | TGTGCCAGCAGCCGACTAGCGGGGGGTTATAGCACAGATACGCAGTATTTT | TRBV3-1/TRBV3-2 | TRBD2 | TRBJ2-3 | -
CAWRTDTHLFNTEAFF | TGTGCCTGGAGGACGGACACCCATTTATTTAACACTGAAGCTTTCTTT | TRBV30 | - | TRBJ1-1 | -
CASSFSGDLANYGYTF | TGCGCCAGCAGCTTTTCAGGGGACCTCGCTAACTATGGCTACACCTTC | TRBV5-1 | - | TRBJ1-2 | -